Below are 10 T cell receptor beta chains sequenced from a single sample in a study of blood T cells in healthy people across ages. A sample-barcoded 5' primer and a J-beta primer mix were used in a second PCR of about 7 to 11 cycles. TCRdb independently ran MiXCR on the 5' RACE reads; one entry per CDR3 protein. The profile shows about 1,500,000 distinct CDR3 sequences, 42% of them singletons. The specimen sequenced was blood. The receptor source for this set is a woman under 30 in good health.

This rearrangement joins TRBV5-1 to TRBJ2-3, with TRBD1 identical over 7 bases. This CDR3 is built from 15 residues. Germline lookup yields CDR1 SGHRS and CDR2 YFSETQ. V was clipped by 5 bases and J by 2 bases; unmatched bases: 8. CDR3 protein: CASRLEGQTTDTQYF. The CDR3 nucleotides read TGCGCCAGCAGGCTCGAGGGACAGACCACAGATACGCAGTATTTT.

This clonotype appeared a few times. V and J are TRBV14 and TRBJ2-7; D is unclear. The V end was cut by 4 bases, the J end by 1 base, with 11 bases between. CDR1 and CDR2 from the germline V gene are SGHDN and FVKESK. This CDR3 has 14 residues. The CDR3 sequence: CASSRSQHSYEQYF. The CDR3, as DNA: TGTGCCAGCAGCCGGAGTCAACATTCCTACGAGCAGTACTTC.

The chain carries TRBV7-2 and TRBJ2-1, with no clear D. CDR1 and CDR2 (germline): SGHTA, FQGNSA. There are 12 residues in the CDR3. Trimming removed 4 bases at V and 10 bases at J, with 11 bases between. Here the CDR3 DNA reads TGTGCCAGCAGCTCGGTTGGAAGAGAGCAGTTCTTC. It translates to CASSSVGREQFF.

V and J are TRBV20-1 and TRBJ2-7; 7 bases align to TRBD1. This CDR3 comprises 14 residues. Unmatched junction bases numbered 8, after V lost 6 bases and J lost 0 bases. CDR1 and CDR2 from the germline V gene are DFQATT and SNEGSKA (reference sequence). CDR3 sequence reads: CSAPDRESSYEQYF. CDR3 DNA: TGCAGTGCGCCTGACAGGGAGAGCTCCTACGAGCAGTACTTC.

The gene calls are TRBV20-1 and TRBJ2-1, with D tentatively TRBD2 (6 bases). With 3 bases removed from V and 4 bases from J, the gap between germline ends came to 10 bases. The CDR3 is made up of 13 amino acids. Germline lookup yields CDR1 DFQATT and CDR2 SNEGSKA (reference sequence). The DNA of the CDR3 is TGCAGTGCTAGTGCGGCGGGGTACAATGAGCAGTTCTTC. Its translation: CSASAAGYNEQFF.

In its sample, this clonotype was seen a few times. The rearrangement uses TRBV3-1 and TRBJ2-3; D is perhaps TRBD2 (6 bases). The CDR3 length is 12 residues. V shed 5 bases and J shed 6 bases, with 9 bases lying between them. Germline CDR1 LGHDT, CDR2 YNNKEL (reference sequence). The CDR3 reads CASSTTRDTQYF. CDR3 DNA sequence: TGTGCCAGCAGCACGACTAGGGATACGCAGTATTTT.

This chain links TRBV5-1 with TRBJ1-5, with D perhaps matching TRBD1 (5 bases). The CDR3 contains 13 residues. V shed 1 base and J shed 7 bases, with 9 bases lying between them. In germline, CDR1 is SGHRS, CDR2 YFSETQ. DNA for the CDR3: TGCGCCAGCAGCTTGTTATGGGGGCAGCCCCAGCATTTT. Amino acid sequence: CASSLLWGQPQHF.

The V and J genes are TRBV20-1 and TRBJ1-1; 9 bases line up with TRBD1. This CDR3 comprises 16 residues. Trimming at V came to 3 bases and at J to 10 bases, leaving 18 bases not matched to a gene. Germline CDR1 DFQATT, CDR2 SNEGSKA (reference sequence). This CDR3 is CSASPPGTGPMGGAFF. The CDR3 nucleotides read TGCAGTGCTAGCCCACCCGGGACAGGGCCGATGGGGGGAGCTTTCTTT.

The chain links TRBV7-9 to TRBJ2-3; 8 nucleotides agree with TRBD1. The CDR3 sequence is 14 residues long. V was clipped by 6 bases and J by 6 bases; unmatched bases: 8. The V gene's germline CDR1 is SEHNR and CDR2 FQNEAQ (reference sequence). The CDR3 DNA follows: TGTGCCAGCAGGAACCCAGGGGGCGCGGATACGCAGTATTTT. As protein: CASRNPGGADTQYF.

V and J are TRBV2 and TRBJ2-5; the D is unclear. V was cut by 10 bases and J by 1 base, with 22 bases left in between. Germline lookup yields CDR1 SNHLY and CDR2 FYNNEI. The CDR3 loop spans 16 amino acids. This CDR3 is CATKMGFGDFQETQYF. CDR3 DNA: TGTGCCACCAAGATGGGTTTCGGTGATTTCCAAGAGACCCAGTACTTC.